Listed here are 27 T cell receptor beta chains from one sample, sequenced in a study of T cell responses to AZD1222 COVID-19 vaccine (dated by TCRdb to the early 2020s). In light of the paper, this sample's time point label describes: about 28 days (+/-7) after the second vaccine dose. Receptor libraries were prepared by the immunoSEQ multiplex PCR assay. TCRdb provides this immuneACCESS table in a form limited to in-frame rearrangements. Some clones are lacking; in checked studies, under half of them reflect an unresolved V gene, and why the rest are absent is not known. The sample table records nearly 110,000 clones; around nine tenths of these occur just once. The ten biggest clones cover about 6.8% of the sample. The sample was peripheral blood, taken 28 days after the second AZD1222 dose. Source of these receptors: an adult who received the AZD1222 COVID-19 vaccine.

This sequence joins TRBV7-9 and TRBJ1-5; 7 bases fit TRBD1. V was pared by 1 base and J by 8 bases, with 8 bases of the junction left unmatched. The CDR3 sequence is 15 residues long. CDR1 and CDR2 from the germline V gene are SEHNR and FQNEAQ (reference sequence). The CDR3 coding sequence is TGTGCCAGCAGCTTAGGAGGACAGGATTATAAGCCCCAGCATTTT. It yields the protein CASSLGGQDYKPQHF.

The chain joins TRBV11-2 to TRBJ1-1; D is uncertain. There are 14 residues in the CDR3. Trimming pared 2 bases from V and 1 base from J, leaving 8 bases between. Germline V gene data show CDR1 as SGHAT and CDR2 as FQNNGV. The CDR3 DNA reads TGTGCCAGCAGCTTACGCCGCGGGAACACTGAAGCTTTCTTT. This translates into CASSLRRGNTEAFF.

The gene calls are TRBV10-1 and TRBJ2-3; D remains unclear. The CDR3 sequence is 13 residues long. Germline CDR1 and CDR2: WNHNN and SYGVQD (reference sequence). V lost 4 bases and J 3 bases, leaving 8 bases between the germline ends. CDR3 sequence (DNA): TGCGCCAGCAGTGTACATCAGACAGATACGCAGTATTTT. Its protein is CASSVHQTDTQYF.

This clone came up once. CDR3 protein: CASSASPGSDHSYNEQFF. CDR3 nucleotides: TGTGCCAGCAGTGCCTCCCCAGGATCCGATCACTCCTACAATGAGCAGTTCTTC. The J gene is TRBJ2-1, the V gene TRBV6-1; D is undetermined. CDR1 is MNHNS, CDR2 SASEGT, per germline. Trimming removed 4 bases from V and 0 bases from J, with 19 bases in between. The CDR3 loop spans 18 amino acids.

The chain couples TRBV7-2 to TRBJ2-1; D is perhaps TRBD1 or TRBD2 (5 bases each). CDR3 size: 12 residues. Trimming shortened V by 4 bases and J by 5 bases, and 6 bases separated the two germline ends. Germline V CDR1 and CDR2: SGHTA, FQGNSA. For the CDR3, the DNA is TGTGCCAGCAGCTGGGACCACAATGAGCAGTTCTTC. It translates to CASSWDHNEQFF.

This chain connects TRBV5-8 to TRBJ2-6; unclear D gene. The length of the CDR3 is 14 residues. V lost 4 bases to trimming and J lost 3 bases, with 8 bases between them. Germline lookup yields CDR1 SGHTS and CDR2 YDEGEE. CDR3 in amino acids: CASSISIGANVLTF. The CDR3 DNA reads TGTGCCAGCAGCATTTCGATTGGGGCCAACGTCCTGACTTTC.

V and J are TRBV7-2 and TRBJ1-2; D is unresolved. CDR1 is SGHTA, CDR2 FQGNSA, per germline. The length of the CDR3 is 14 residues. Trimming took off 1 base at V and 2 bases at J, with 8 bases between the two ends. The CDR3 spells CASSLVGRNYGYTF. The CDR3 coding sequence is TGTGCCAGCAGCTTAGTGGGCAGAAACTATGGCTACACCTTC.

This clone was counted a single time. This sequence joins TRBV21-1 and TRBJ1-4; the table calls TRBD1, which could not be checked here. TRBV21-1 constitutes a pseudogene. CDR3 size: 15 residues. In nucleotides, the CDR3 is TGTGCCAGCAGCAAACCGGACAGGGGGCTTGAAAAACTGTTTTTT. Amino acids: CASSKPDRGLEKLFF.

The chain carries TRBV30 and TRBJ2-2; no reliable D call. The CDR3 runs 13 residues. Germline CDR1 and CDR2: GTSNPN and SVGIG (reference sequence). The V end lost 2 bases, the J end lost 1 base, and 5 bases lay between the germline ends. CDR3 in amino acids: CAWSPQNTGELFF. As DNA, the CDR3 is TGTGCCTGGAGTCCACAGAACACCGGGGAGCTGTTTTTT.

This chain links TRBV7-9 with TRBJ2-7; possible D gene TRBD1, 6 bases. This CDR3 has 14 residues. Trimming removed 5 bases at V and 0 bases at J, with 11 bases between. Germline CDR1 reads SEHNR; CDR2 reads FQNEAQ (reference sequence). The CDR3 DNA follows: TGTGCCAGCAGCATCGGGACAAGCTCCTACGAGCAGTACTTC. Amino acids: CASSIGTSSYEQYF.

The V gene is TRBV5-5, the J gene TRBJ2-2, with D hard to call. The V and J ends lost 0 bases and 3 bases respectively, with 9 bases between them. The CDR3 length is 15 residues. The germline V gene has CDR1 SGHKS and CDR2 YYEKEE (reference sequence). The CDR3 DNA reads TGTGCCAGCAGCTTGGGGCTTTGGGACACCGGGGAGCTGTTTTTT. It is translated as CASSLGLWDTGELFF.

The CDR3 sequence: CASSQRPNRDPYEQYF. The CDR3, as DNA: TGTGCCAGCAGCCAACGACCGAACAGGGACCCCTACGAGCAGTACTTC. The V gene is TRBV13, the J gene TRBJ2-7; D perhaps matches TRBD1 (6 bases). V was shortened by 5 bases and J by 2 bases, with 19 bases between the two germline ends. The germline V gene has CDR1 PRHDT and CDR2 FYEKMQ (reference sequence). This CDR3 is built from 16 residues.

This clone was recorded only once. J is TRBJ2-3 and V is TRBV28; TRBD2 is a possible D gene (6 bases). The CDR3 extends over 15 amino acids. Germline lookup yields CDR1 MDHEN and CDR2 SYDVKM. Trimming left V 4 bases short and J 2 bases short, with 13 bases between. The DNA of the CDR3 is TGTGCCAGCAGTTCCACCGGGGGTCACACAGATACGCAGTATTTT. Translating gives CASSSTGGHTDTQYF.

The chain's CDR3 is CASRLGGLNEQYF. For the CDR3, the DNA is TGTGCCAGCCGTTTAGGGGGCCTCAACGAGCAGTACTTC. This rearrangement joins TRBV6-5 to TRBJ2-7; TRBD1 aligns across 7 bases. V shed 8 bases, J shed 5 bases, and the junction held 9 bases outside the gene matches. This CDR3 has 13 residues. From germline, CDR1 is MNHEY and CDR2 SVGAGI.

This sequence joins TRBV2 and TRBJ2-7; 10 bases are shared with TRBD1. The V gene's germline CDR1 is SNHLY and CDR2 FYNNEI. The CDR3 is 14 residues long. J lost 0 bases, V lost 10 bases, and 6 bases had no gene match. The CDR3 DNA follows: TGTGCCAACGGACAGGGGGTTGGCTCCTACGAGCAGTACTTC. This gives the protein CANGQGVGSYEQYF.

This chain joins TRBV18 and TRBJ2-3; TRBD2 matches 7 bases. The V gene's germline CDR1 is KGHSH and CDR2 LQKENI. The CDR3 covers 15 residues. V was clipped by 3 bases and J by 4 bases; unmatched bases: 7. The CDR3 sequence is CASSPQLARADTQYF. For the CDR3, the DNA is TGTGCCAGCTCACCCCAACTAGCGCGGGCAGATACGCAGTATTTT.

The V call is TRBV18, the J call TRBJ2-7; D is unresolved. Germline V gene sequence: CDR1 KGHSH, CDR2 LQKENI. The CDR3 length is 12 residues. Trimming shortened V by 8 bases and J by 2 bases, and 10 bases separated the two germline ends. CDR3: CASRYSTYEQYF. CDR3 bases: TGTGCCAGCCGGTACAGCACCTACGAGCAGTACTTC.

The CDR3 region is CARSGGLGTEAFF. The CDR3 DNA reads TGTGCCCGTTCTGGGGGGTTAGGCACTGAAGCTTTCTTT. V and J are TRBV30 and TRBJ1-1, with D perhaps TRBD1 (5 bases). With 8 bases removed from V and 4 bases from J, the gap between germline ends came to 17 bases. The CDR3 runs 13 residues. Germline CDR1 reads GTSNPN; CDR2 reads SVGIG (reference sequence).

The chain employs TRBV24-1 and TRBJ2-1, with 8 bases matching TRBD2. The length of the CDR3 is 14 residues. The V gene end was trimmed by 4 bases and the J gene end by 5 bases; junction bases not matched to a gene: 3. The germline V gene encodes CDR1 KGHDR and CDR2 SFDVKD. The CDR3 coding sequence is TGTGCCACCAGTGAACCGGGACTAGACAATGAGCAGTTCTTC. This sequence encodes CATSEPGLDNEQFF.

V gene TRBV7-9 combines with J gene TRBJ1-3; D unclear. This CDR3 is built from 14 residues. From germline, CDR1 is SEHNR and CDR2 FQNEAQ (reference sequence). V was pared by 5 bases and J by 5 bases, with 13 bases between. The CDR3 spells CASSLSSERNTIYF. The DNA for the CDR3 is TGTGCCAGCAGCCTGTCTTCTGAGAGAAACACCATATATTTT. Full variable domain (remainder filled in from reference TRBV7-9 and TRBJ1-3): DTGVSQNPRHKITKRGQNVTFRCDPISEHNRLYWYRQTLGQGPEFLTYFQNEAQLEKSRLLSDRFSAERPKGSFSTLEIQRTEQGDSAMYLCASSLSSERNTIYFGEGSWLTVV.

The V gene is TRBV4-3, the J gene TRBJ2-1; tentatively, D is TRBD2 (5 bases). CDR1 is LGHNA, CDR2 YSLEER, per germline. The V gene lost 4 bases and the J gene lost 8 bases, with 21 bases spanning the gap. This CDR3 has 16 residues. The CDR3 DNA sequence: TGCGCCAGCAGCCGCCGTCTGGGCGGACTCGGGTATGAGCAGTTCTTC. Translating it yields CASSRRLGGLGYEQFF.

V gene TRBV6-2 or TRBV6-3 combines with J gene TRBJ1-2; D is uncertain. The V end lost 2 bases, the J end lost 3 bases, and 7 bases lay between the germline ends. Germline V CDR1 and CDR2: MNHEY, SVGEGT. The CDR3 loop spans 13 amino acids. CDR3: CASSYGPDYGYTF. CDR3 sequence (DNA): TGTGCCAGCAGTTACGGGCCGGACTATGGCTACACCTTC.

The chain links TRBV6-5 to TRBJ1-1; no reliable D call. The V end was cut by 2 bases, the J end by 7 bases, with 17 bases between. CDR3 length: 15 residues. Germline V CDR1 and CDR2: MNHEY, SVGAGI. This chain's CDR3 is CASSYSSVSGVEAFF. The CDR3 DNA follows: TGTGCCAGCAGTTACAGTTCCGTATCCGGAGTTGAAGCTTTCTTT.

The chain uses TRBV20-1 and TRBJ2-1; weak D call: TRBD2 (6 bases). V dropped 3 bases and J dropped 4 bases, with 13 bases sitting between them. The germline CDR1 and CDR2 sequences are DFQATT and SNEGSKA (reference sequence). The CDR3 runs 14 residues. The CDR3 region has the DNA TGCAGTGCTAGTCCGGGACTCCCATACAATGAGCAGTTCTTC. Translation gives CSASPGLPYNEQFF.

V and J are TRBV24-1 and TRBJ2-3, with D perhaps TRBD2 (5 bases). This CDR3 has 14 amino acids. The V gene's germline CDR1 is KGHDR and CDR2 SFDVKD. The germline V and J ends were trimmed by 2 bases and 3 bases, with 8 bases remaining between them. CDR3 DNA: TGTGCCACCAGTGATTCTTTAGCGACAGATACGCAGTATTTT. It is translated as CATSDSLATDTQYF.

The chain joins TRBV7-6 to TRBJ2-7, with no clear D. V dropped 2 bases and J dropped 2 bases, with 10 bases sitting between them. Germline V CDR1 and CDR2: SGHVS, FNYEAQ. This CDR3 spans 14 amino acids. The CDR3 region is CASSLRDATYEQYF. CDR3 DNA: TGTGCCAGCAGCTTAAGGGATGCTACCTACGAGCAGTACTTC.

This clone came up a few times. The gene calls are TRBV18 and TRBJ2-1; 11 bases agree with TRBD2. Per germline, CDR1 KGHSH and CDR2 LQKENI. V lost 6 bases, J lost 7 bases, and 8 bases stayed unmatched. This CDR3 region has 15 residues. The CDR3 region has the DNA TGTGCCAGCTCCCTTACTAGCGGGAGACGAAATGAGCAGTTCTTC. Residues: CASSLTSGRRNEQFF.